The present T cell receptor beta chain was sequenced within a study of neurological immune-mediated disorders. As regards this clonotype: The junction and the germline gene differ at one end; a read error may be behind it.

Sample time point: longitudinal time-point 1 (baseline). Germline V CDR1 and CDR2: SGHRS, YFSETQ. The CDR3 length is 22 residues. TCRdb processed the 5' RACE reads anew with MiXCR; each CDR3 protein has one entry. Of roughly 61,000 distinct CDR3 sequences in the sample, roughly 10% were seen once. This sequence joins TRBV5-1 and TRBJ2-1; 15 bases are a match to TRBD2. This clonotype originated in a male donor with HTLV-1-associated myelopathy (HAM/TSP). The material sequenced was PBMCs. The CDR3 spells CSSNPSWTWTSGGAPSYNEQFF. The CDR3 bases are TGCTCCAGCAACCCAAGCTGGACCTGGACTAGCGGGGGGGCCCCTTCCTACAATGAGCAGTTCTTC.